Sequencing of this T cell receptor beta chain was carried out in a study of early T cells in non-severe SARS-CoV-2 infection. General study findings and limits: Database matching using VDJdb favored anti-spike CD8 responses, with private and CD4 specificities left missing.

The table lists this clonotype with many counts. Its antigen is not known. Each cDNA molecule carried a unique molecular identifier. TCRdb re-called the 5' RACE reads through MiXCR, storing one row per CDR3 protein. Seen here are 79,000 or so distinct CDR3 sequences, about 13% observed once, and the top ten hold 1% to 1.4%. The trim removed 8 bases at V and 3 bases at J, leaving 0 bases unmatched. The CDR3 extends over 12 amino acids. CDR1 and CDR2 (germline): MNHEY, SMNVEV (reference sequence). The source is an adult who was a healthcare worker with PCR-confirmed SARS-CoV-2 infection or an uninfected control (not recorded which). The V call is TRBV27, the J call TRBJ2-3; 9 nucleotides align to TRBD1. Sequencing used whole blood. As DNA, the CDR3 is TGTGCCAGCGGACAGGGGACAGATACGCAGTATTTT. It codes for CASGQGTDTQYF.